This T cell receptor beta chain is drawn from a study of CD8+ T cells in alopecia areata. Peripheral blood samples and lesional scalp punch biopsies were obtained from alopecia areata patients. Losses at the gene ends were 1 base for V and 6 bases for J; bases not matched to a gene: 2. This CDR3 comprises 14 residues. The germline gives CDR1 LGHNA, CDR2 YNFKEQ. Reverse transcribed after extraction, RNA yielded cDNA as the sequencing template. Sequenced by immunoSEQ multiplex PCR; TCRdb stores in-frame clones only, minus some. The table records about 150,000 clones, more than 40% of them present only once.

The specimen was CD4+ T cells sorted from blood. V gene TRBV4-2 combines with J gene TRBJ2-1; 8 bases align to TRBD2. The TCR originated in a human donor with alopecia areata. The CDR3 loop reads CASSQGTSFNEQFF. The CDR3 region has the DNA TGTGCCAGCAGCCAAGGGACTAGCTTCAATGAGCAGTTCTTC.